The sequence of this T cell receptor (beta chain) was determined in a study of blood T cells in healthy people across ages. The germline V gene has CDR1 SNHLY and CDR2 FYNNEI. This CDR3 has 16 amino acids. Trimming cost V 5 bases and J 0 bases, with 16 bases left between them. For the second PCR, which ran for roughly 6 to 11 cycles, a sample-barcoded 5' primer and a J-beta primer mix were used. TCRdb re-derived calls from the 5' RACE reads in MiXCR, one entry per CDR3 protein. The table lists 600,000 to 850,000 distinct CDR3 sequences, 40% to 45% of them singletons. The sequencing sample was made of blood. V is TRBV2 and J is TRBJ1-2, with D maybe TRBD1 (6 bases). This receptor was taken from a woman aged 60 to 75 in good health. This CDR3 is CASSPSITGTNYGYTF. The CDR3 DNA reads as TGTGCCAGCAGTCCGTCGATAACAGGGACTAACTATGGCTACACCTTC.